The 20 T cell receptor beta chains below were found in one sample sequenced in a study of shared clonotypes between healthy human individuals. Only in-frame clones appear in the TCRdb table, and some are missing; sequencing was by immunoSEQ multiplex PCR. Here the sample spans over a million clones, roughly 70% being singletons. The sequenced material came from memory CD4+ T cells sorted from blood. Subset defined: CD45RA-negative fraction. Receptors were obtained from a man younger than 35 in good health.

This clone was seen a single time. The CDR3 region is CASSQDDREELYGANVLTF. In DNA form, the CDR3 reads TGCGCCAGCAGCCAGGACGACAGGGAAGAACTATATGGGGCCAACGTCCTGACTTTC. V gene TRBV5-1 combines with J gene TRBJ2-6, with 7 positions matching TRBD1. The CDR3 contains 19 residues. V shed 4 bases, J shed 3 bases, and the junction held 16 bases outside the gene matches. Germline V gene data show CDR1 as SGHRS and CDR2 as YFSETQ. The complete variable domain, with remaining parts taken from reference TRBV5-1 and TRBJ2-6, reads KAGVTQTPRYLIKTRGQQVTLSCSPISGHRSVSWYQQTPGQGLQFLFEYFSETQRNKGNFPGRFSGRQFSNSRSEMNVSTLELGDSALYLCASSQDDREELYGANVLTFGAGSRLTVL.

This clone was found once. A junction boundary mismatches the germline segment, possibly from a read error. In the same sample, other DNA sequences code for this CDR3. V usage is TRBV30 and J usage is TRBJ1-1, with no clear D. The CDR3 has 13 amino acids. Germline V gene lookup returns CDR1 GTSNPN and CDR2 SVGIG (reference sequence). The CDR3 nucleotides are TGTGCCTGGAGTCTACGGGCGGGCACTGAGGCTTTCTTT. The encoded protein is CAWSLRAGTEAFF.

The CDR3 DNA sequence: TGTGCTAGTGGTTTGGGGCCGGGGAATGGCTACACCTTC. It is translated as CASGLGPGNGYTF. The V and J genes are TRBV12-5 and TRBJ1-2; D call uncertain. Trimming removed 1 base at V and 6 bases at J, with 9 bases between. Germline CDR1 LGHNT, CDR2 FRNRAP. CDR3 length equals 13 residues. Drawing the rest from reference TRBV12-5 and TRBJ1-2, the complete variable domain is DARVTQTPRHKVTEMGQEVTMRCQPILGHNTVFWYRQTMMQGLELLAYFRNRAPLDDSGMPKDRFSAEMPDATLATLKIQPSEPRDSAVYFCASGLGPGNGYTFGSGTRLTVV.

The genes are TRBV12-5 and TRBJ2-5; 7 nucleotides match TRBD2. Germline V gene sequence: CDR1 LGHNT, CDR2 FRNRAP. J was trimmed by 11 bases and V by 2 bases; bases with no gene match: 5. The CDR3 contains 12 residues. The CDR3 DNA follows: TGTGCTAGTGGTTTGCGGGAGGACCGTCAGTACTTC. Translation gives CASGLREDRQYF.

This clone was recorded a few times. Other DNA sequences within the sample encode an identical CDR3. CDR3 nucleotides: TGCGCCAGCAGCTTGGTACAGGGCGGGACCGGGGAGCTGTTTTTT. Translated, it gives CASSLVQGGTGELFF. The V gene is TRBV5-1, the J gene TRBJ2-2; D is possibly TRBD1 (6 bases). Looked up from germline, CDR1 is SGHRS and CDR2 is YFSETQ. Trimming left V 0 bases short and J 5 bases short, with 11 bases between. The CDR3 totals 15 residues.

This clone appeared once. This chain uses TRBV11-2 with TRBJ2-1; D unclear. The length of the CDR3 is 10 residues. V was clipped by 3 bases and J by 10 bases, with 4 bases between them. Germline V lookup: CDR1 SGHAT, CDR2 FQNNGV. CDR3: CASSLTEQFF. DNA for the CDR3: TGTGCCAGCAGCTTGACCGAGCAGTTCTTC.

This chain joins TRBV18 and TRBJ1-2; TRBD1 might be the D (5 bases). With 2 bases removed from V and 2 bases from J, the gap between germline ends came to 9 bases. The CDR3 sequence is 14 residues long. Germline assignment: CDR1 KGHSH and CDR2 LQKENI. The CDR3 DNA sequence: TGTGCCAGCTCACCAGCGGGGGACAACTATGGCTACACCTTC. Its translation: CASSPAGDNYGYTF.

The CDR3 spells CASSEEQPYEQYF. CDR3 in DNA: TGTGCCAGCAGTGAAGAGCAACCCTACGAGCAGTACTTC. V is TRBV6-1 and J is TRBJ2-7; D is ambiguous. This CDR3 is 13 amino acids long. V lost 1 base and J 2 bases, leaving 6 bases between the germline ends. Germline assignment: CDR1 MNHNS and CDR2 SASEGT.

The gene calls are TRBV18 and TRBJ1-1, with a possible D match to TRBD1 (6 bases). Germline V lookup: CDR1 KGHSH, CDR2 LQKENI. Trimming removed 4 bases at V and 2 bases at J, with 14 bases between. The CDR3 contains 15 residues. In DNA form, the CDR3 reads TGTGCCAGCTCACTTCGAGAGGACAGAAACACTGAAGCTTTCTTT. As protein: CASSLREDRNTEAFF.

The V and J genes are TRBV7-9 and TRBJ1-6; 7 bases agree with TRBD1. With 5 bases clipped from V and 6 bases from J, the junction kept 7 bases outside the gene matches. Germline CDR1 reads SEHNR; CDR2 reads FQNEAQ (reference sequence). The CDR3 runs to 15 residues. CDR3 DNA: TGTGCCAGCAGCATGCGGACAGGTCCTAATTCACCCCTCCACTTT. This gives the protein CASSMRTGPNSPLHF.

V gene TRBV5-6 combines with J gene TRBJ1-2, with 10 bases fitting TRBD1. The germline V gene has CDR1 SGHDT and CDR2 YYEEEE. The CDR3 spans 15 residues. The J segment lost 4 bases and the V segment lost 4 bases, leaving 7 bases of the junction unmatched. The CDR3 region is CASSPDRGQVYGYTF. The DNA of the CDR3 is TGTGCCAGCAGCCCCGACAGGGGGCAGGTCTATGGCTACACCTTC.

This clone showed up many times. This rearrangement joins TRBV7-2 to TRBJ2-7, with 7 bases matching TRBD2. This CDR3 contains 14 residues. CDR1 and CDR2 (germline): SGHTA, FQGNSA. With 5 bases clipped from V and 9 bases from J, the junction kept 13 bases outside the gene matches. The CDR3 is CASSRKGLMPLQYF. CDR3 coding DNA: TGTGCCAGCAGCAGGAAGGGACTAATGCCCCTGCAGTACTTC.

V usage is TRBV7-9 and J usage is TRBJ2-1; tentatively, D is TRBD1 or TRBD2 (5 bases each). The CDR3 is made up of 11 amino acids. V lost 3 bases and J 12 bases, leaving 9 bases between the germline ends. Germline values: CDR1 SEHNR, CDR2 FQNEAQ (reference sequence). CDR3 nucleotide sequence: TGTGCCAGCAGCTTGGGGACGGGGCAGTTCTTC. Encoded protein: CASSLGTGQFF.

This clone was observed many times. The chain couples TRBV28 to TRBJ1-5; 12 bases fit TRBD1. The V and J ends lost 6 bases and 6 bases, in that order; junction bases with no gene match: 9. Germline assignment: CDR1 MDHEN and CDR2 SYDVKM. CDR3 length: 16 residues. The CDR3 DNA is TGTGCCAGCAGCTCCGGGACAGGGGGCGCCGGTCAGCCCCAGCATTTT. Amino acids: CASSSGTGGAGQPQHF.

With regard to this clone: Because the CDR3's place on the DNA is in doubt, the DNA is left out and the CDR3 is given as listed by TCRdb. This sequence joins TRBV28 and TRBJ1-1; the D call in the table, TRBD1, was not verified against the DNA. Looked up from germline, CDR1 is MDHEN and CDR2 is SYDVKM. Including both end residues, the CDR3 is 14 amino acids long. The CDR3 region is CASYSGQGNTEAFF.

V usage is TRBV7-2 and J usage is TRBJ2-2; D gene unclear. Trimming took 2 bases from V and 7 from J, leaving 8 bases between them. The germline CDR1 and CDR2 sequences are SGHTA and FQGNSA. The CDR3 runs to 13 residues. The CDR3 nucleotides are TGTGCCAGCAGCTTATTTACGGTCGGGGAGCTGTTTTTT. This translates into CASSLFTVGELFF.

The CDR3 coding sequence is TGTGCCAGCTCACCAATCGACAGACTCATGAACACTGAAGCTTTCTTT. This encodes CASSPIDRLMNTEAFF. The V and J genes are TRBV18 and TRBJ1-1; tentative D call: TRBD1 (5 bases). Per the germline V gene, CDR1 is KGHSH and CDR2 is LQKENI. V gave up 2 bases and J gave up 0 bases, with 13 bases separating them. The CDR3 runs 16 residues.

This rearrangement joins TRBV5-1 to TRBJ2-2, with 8 nucleotides matching TRBD2. V lost 2 bases to trimming and J lost 1 base; unmatched junction nucleotides: 4. There are 16 residues in the CDR3. Germline V gene data show CDR1 as SGHRS and CDR2 as YFSETQ. Here the CDR3 reads CASSLQGLENTGELFF. CDR3 sequence (DNA): TGCGCCAGCAGCTTACAGGGACTAGAGAACACCGGGGAGCTGTTTTTT.

The chain recombines TRBV28 with TRBJ1-2; possible D gene TRBD1, 5 bases. V shed 1 base and J shed 6 bases, with 12 bases lying between them. Germline CDR1 reads MDHEN; CDR2 reads SYDVKM. This CDR3 has 14 residues. The CDR3 reads CASSLSLGQNGYTF. The CDR3 DNA reads as TGTGCCAGCAGTTTATCGTTGGGGCAAAATGGCTACACCTTC.

Written as DNA, the CDR3 is TGTGCCAGCAGCTTGCCCCCCAGAAGGCAGTTCTTC. Translating it yields CASSLPPRRQFF. The V gene is TRBV5-4, the J gene TRBJ2-1; no definite D call. The germline V and J ends were trimmed by 1 base and 12 bases, with 11 bases remaining between them. The CDR3 is 12 amino acids. The germline gives CDR1 SGHNT, CDR2 YYREEE (reference sequence).